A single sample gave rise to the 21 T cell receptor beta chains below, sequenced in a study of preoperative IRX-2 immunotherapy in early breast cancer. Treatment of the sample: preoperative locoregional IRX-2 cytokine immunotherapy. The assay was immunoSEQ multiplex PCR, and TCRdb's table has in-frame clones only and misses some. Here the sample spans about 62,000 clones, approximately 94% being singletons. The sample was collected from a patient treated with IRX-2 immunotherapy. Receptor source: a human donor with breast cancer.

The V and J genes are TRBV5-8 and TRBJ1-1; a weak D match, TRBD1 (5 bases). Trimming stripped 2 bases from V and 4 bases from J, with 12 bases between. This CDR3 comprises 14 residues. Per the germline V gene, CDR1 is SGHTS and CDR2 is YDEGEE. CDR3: CASSFQGGGTEAFF. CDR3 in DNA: TGTGCCAGCAGCTTTCAGGGAGGAGGCACTGAAGCTTTCTTT.

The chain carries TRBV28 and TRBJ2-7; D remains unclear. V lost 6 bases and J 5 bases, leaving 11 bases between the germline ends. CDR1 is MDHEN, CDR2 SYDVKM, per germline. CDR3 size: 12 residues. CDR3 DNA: TGTGCCAGCAGGTCCGGAAGCCACGAGCAGTACTTC. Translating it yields CASRSGSHEQYF.

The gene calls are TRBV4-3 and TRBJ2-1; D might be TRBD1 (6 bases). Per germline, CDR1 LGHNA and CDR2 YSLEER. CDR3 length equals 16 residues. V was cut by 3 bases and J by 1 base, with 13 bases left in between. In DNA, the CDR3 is TGCGCCAGCAGCCACCCAGGGGATTATTCCTACAATGAGCAGTTCTTC. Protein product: CASSHPGDYSYNEQFF.

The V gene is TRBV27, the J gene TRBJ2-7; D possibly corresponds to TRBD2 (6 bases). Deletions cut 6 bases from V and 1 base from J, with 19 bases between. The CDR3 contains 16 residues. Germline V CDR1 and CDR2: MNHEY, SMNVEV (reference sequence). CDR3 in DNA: TGTGCCAGCAGCTTCTCCTCGGGAGCCACATCCTACGAGCAGTACTTC. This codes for CASSFSSGATSYEQYF.

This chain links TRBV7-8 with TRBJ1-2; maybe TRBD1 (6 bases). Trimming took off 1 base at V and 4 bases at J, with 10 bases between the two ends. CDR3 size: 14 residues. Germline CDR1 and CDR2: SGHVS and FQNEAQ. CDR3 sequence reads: CASSLVTTGYGYTF. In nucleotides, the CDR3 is TGTGCCAGCAGCTTAGTGACGACAGGCTATGGCTACACCTTC. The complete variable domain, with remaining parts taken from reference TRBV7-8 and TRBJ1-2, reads GAGVSQSPRYKVAKRGQDVALRCDPISGHVSLFWYQQALGQGPEFLTYFQNEAQLDKSGLPSDRFFAERPEGSVSTLKIQRTQQEDSAVYLCASSLVTTGYGYTFGSGTRLTVV.

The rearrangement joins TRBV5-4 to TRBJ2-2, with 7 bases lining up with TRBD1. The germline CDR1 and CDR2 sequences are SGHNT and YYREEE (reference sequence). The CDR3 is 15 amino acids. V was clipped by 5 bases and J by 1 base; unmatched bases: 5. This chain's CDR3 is CASSRGTENTGELFF. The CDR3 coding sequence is TGTGCCAGCAGTAGGGGGACAGAGAACACCGGGGAGCTGTTTTTT.

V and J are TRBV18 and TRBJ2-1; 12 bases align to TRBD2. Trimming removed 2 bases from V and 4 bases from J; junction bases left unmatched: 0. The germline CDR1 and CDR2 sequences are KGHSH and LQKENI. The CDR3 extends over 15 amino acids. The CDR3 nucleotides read TGTGCCAGCTCACCAACTAGCGGGAGGTACAATGAGCAGTTCTTC. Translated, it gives CASSPTSGRYNEQFF.

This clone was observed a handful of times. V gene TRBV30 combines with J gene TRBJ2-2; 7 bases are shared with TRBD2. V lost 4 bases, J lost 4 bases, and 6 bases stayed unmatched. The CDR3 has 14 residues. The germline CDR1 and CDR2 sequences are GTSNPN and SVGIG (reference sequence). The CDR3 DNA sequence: TGTGCCTGGAAGCGACTAGCCCTCACCGGGGAGCTGTTTTTT. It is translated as CAWKRLALTGELFF.

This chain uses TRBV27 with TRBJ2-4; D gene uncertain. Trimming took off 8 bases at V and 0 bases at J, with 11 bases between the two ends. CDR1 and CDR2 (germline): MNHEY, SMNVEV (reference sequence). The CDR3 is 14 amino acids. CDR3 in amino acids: CASASLIAKNIQYF. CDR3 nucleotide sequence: TGTGCCAGCGCTTCTTTAATAGCCAAAAACATTCAGTACTTC.

CDR3 in amino acids: CASSLAGGIETQYF. Written as DNA, the CDR3 is TGCGCCAGCAGCTTAGCAGGGGGGATCGAGACCCAGTACTTC. The chain combines TRBV5-1 with TRBJ2-5; possibly TRBD1 for D (7 bases). The CDR3 totals 14 residues. Trimming shortened V by 2 bases and J by 5 bases, and 13 bases separated the two germline ends. Germline-derived CDR1 and CDR2 are SGHRS and YFSETQ.

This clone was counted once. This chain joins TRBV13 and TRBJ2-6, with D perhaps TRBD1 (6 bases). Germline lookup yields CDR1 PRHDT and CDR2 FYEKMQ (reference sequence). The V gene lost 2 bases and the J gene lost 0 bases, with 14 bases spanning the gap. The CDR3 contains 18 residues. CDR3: CASSLSGAEGSGANVLTF. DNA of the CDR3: TGTGCCAGCAGCTTATCAGGGGCTGAGGGCTCTGGGGCCAACGTCCTGACTTTC.

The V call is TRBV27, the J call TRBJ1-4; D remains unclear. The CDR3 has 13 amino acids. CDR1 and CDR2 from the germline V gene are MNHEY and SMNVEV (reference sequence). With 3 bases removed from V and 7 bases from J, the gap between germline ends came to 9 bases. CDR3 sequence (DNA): TGTGCCAGCAGTTTCACCGAAGGTGAAAAACTGTTTTTT. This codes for CASSFTEGEKLFF. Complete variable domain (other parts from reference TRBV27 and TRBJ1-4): EAQVTQNPRYLITVTGKKLTVTCSQNMNHEYMSWYRQDPGLGLRQIYYSMNVEVTDKGDVPEGYKVSRKEKRNFPLILESPSPNQTSLYFCASSFTEGEKLFFGSGTQLSVL.

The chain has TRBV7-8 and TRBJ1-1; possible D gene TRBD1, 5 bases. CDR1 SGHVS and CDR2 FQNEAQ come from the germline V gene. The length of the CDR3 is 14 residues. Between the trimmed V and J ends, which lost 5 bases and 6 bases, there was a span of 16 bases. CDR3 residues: CASSPLPGDAEAFF. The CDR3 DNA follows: TGTGCCAGCAGCCCCTTGCCGGGGGATGCTGAAGCTTTCTTT.

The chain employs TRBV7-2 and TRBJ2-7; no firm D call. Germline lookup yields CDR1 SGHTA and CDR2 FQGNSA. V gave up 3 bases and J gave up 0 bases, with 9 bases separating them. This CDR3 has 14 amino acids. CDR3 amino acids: CASSFSGYSYEQYF. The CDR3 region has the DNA TGTGCCAGCAGCTTCTCAGGCTACTCCTACGAGCAGTACTTC.

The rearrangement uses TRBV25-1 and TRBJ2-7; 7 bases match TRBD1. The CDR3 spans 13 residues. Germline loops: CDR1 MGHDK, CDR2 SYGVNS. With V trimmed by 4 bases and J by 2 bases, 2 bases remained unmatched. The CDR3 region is CASSGDRAYEQYF. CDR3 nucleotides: TGTGCCAGCAGTGGCGACAGGGCCTACGAGCAGTACTTC.

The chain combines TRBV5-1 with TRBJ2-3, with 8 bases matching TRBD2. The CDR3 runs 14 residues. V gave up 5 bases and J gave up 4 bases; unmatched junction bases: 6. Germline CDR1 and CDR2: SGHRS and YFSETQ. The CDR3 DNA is TGCGCCAGCAGATGGACTAGCTGGGCAGATACGCAGTATTTT. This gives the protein CASRWTSWADTQYF.

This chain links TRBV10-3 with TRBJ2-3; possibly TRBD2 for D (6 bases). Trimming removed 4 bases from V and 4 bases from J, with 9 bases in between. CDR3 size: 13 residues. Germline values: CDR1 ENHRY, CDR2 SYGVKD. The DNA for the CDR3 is TGTGCCATCAGTGGAGGGACTCCAGATACGCAGTATTTT. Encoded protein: CAISGGTPDTQYF.

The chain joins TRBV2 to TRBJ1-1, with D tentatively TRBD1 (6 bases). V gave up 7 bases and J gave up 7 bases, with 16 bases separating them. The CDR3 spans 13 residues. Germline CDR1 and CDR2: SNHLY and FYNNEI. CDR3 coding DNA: TGTGCCAGCAATTATGGGGGACAACTTGAAGCTTTCTTT. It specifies CASNYGGQLEAFF.

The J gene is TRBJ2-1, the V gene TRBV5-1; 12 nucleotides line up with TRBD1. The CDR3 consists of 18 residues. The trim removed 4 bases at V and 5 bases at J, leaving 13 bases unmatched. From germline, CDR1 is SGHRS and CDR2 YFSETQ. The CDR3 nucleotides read TGCGCCAGCAGCATACCGGGACAGGGGGCCGGAGCCAACAATGAGCAGTTCTTC. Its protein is CASSIPGQGAGANNEQFF.

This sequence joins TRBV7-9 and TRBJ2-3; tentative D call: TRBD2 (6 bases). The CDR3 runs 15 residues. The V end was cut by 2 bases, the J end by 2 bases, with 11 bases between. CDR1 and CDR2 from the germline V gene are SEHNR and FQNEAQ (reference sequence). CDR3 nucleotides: TGTGCCAGCAGCTTATGGGAGGCCTACACAGATACGCAGTATTTT. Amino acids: CASSLWEAYTDTQYF. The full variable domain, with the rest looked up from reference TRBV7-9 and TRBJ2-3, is DTGVSQNPRHKITKRGQNVTFRCDPISEHNRLYWYRQTLGQGPEFLTYFQNEAQLEKSRLLSDRFSAERPKGSFSTLEIQRTEQGDSAMYLCASSLWEAYTDTQYFGPGTRLTVL.

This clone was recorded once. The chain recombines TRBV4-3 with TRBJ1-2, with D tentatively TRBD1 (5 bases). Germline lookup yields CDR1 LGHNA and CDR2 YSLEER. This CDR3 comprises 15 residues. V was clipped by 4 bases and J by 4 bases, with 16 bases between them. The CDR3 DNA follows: TGCGCCAGCAGCCCCGCAGGGCAGGTTCCCTATGGCTACACCTTC. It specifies CASSPAGQVPYGYTF.